The present T cell receptor beta chain was sequenced within a study of cytomegalovirus exposure and HLA in healthy donors. PCR was performed using 60 Vbeta and 13 Jbeta primers. The assay was immunoSEQ multiplex PCR, and TCRdb's table has in-frame clones only and misses some. This table holds roughly 80,000 clones, approximately 84% found once. Sequencing input: PBMCs. The source is a woman between 45 and 65 years old in good health and CMV-seronegative.

CDR3 sequence: CASSQGKQGNEQFF. For the CDR3, the DNA is TGTGCCAGCAGCCAAGGGAAACAGGGGAATGAGCAGTTCTTC. The chain recombines TRBV14 with TRBJ2-1; 7 nucleotides match TRBD1. After removal of 1 base from V and 7 bases from J, the junction contained 4 bases not matched to a gene. The CDR3 runs to 14 residues. Germline V lookup: CDR1 SGHDN, CDR2 FVKESK.